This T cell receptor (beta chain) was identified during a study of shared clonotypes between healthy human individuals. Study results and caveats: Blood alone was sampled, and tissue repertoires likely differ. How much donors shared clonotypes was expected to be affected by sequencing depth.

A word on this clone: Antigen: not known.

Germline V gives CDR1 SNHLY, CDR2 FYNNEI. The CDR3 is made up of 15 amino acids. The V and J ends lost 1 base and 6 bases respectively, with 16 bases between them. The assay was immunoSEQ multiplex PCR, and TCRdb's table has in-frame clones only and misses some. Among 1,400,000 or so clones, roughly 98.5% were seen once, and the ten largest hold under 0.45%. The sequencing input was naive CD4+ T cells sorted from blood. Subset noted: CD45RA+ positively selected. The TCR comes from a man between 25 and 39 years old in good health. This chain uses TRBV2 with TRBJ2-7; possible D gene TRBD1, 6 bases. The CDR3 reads CASSEDYRVTAEQYF. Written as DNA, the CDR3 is TGTGCCAGCAGTGAAGATTACAGGGTCACAGCCGAGCAGTACTTC.